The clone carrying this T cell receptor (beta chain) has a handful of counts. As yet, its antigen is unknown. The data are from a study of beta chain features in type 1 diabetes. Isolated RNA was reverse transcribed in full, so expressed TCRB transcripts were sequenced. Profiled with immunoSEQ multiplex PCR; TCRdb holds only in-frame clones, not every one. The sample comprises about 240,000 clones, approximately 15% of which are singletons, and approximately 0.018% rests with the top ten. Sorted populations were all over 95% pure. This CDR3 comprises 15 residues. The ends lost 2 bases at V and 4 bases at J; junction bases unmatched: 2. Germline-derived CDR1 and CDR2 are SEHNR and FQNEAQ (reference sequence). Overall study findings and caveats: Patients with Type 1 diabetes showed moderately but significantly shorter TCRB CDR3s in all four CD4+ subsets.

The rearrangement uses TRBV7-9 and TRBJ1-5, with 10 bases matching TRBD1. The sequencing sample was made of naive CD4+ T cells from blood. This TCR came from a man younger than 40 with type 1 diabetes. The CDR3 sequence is CASSLSGQGNQPQHF. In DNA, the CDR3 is TGTGCCAGCAGCTTATCGGGACAGGGGAATCAGCCCCAGCATTTT.